Shown below are 27 T cell receptor beta chains from a single sample sequenced in a study of blood T cell repertoires in COVID-19. Assay: immunoSEQ multiplex PCR; the TCRdb copy retains only in-frame clones and omits some. The sample shows around 220,000 clones, roughly three quarters of them seen only once. The sequenced sample was peripheral blood. The receptor source for this set is a woman aged 40 to 49 with active or convalescent COVID-19.

This rearrangement joins TRBV2 to TRBJ1-3, with 7 bases that match TRBD1. The CDR3 is 16 amino acids. CDR1 SNHLY and CDR2 FYNNEI come from the germline V gene. V dropped 7 bases and J dropped 0; count of bases not matched to a gene: 9. The CDR3 nucleotides are TGTGCCAGCACGAACAGGGGACCGGCCTCTGGAAACACCATATATTTT. Its translation is CASTNRGPASGNTIYF.

The CDR3 bases are TGTGCCAGCGGAGGGCCCCTGGGCACCGGGGAGCTGTTTTTT. It yields the protein CASGGPLGTGELFF. The rearrangement uses TRBV6-5 and TRBJ2-2; D might be TRBD2 (6 bases). The CDR3 sequence is 14 residues long. The germline V and J ends were trimmed by 8 bases and 4 bases, with 14 bases remaining between them. Germline V gene sequence: CDR1 MNHEY, CDR2 SVGAGI.

This clone was seen more than once but under ten times. This chain joins TRBV7-8 and TRBJ1-1; 10 positions match TRBD1. The ends lost 8 bases at V and 7 bases at J; junction bases unmatched: 13. Germline loops: CDR1 SGHVS, CDR2 FQNEAQ. This CDR3 is built from 15 residues. The CDR3 here is CASRGPGTGEGEAFF. In DNA form, the CDR3 reads TGTGCCAGCCGCGGCCCCGGGACAGGGGAGGGTGAAGCTTTCTTT.

The J gene is TRBJ1-1, the V gene TRBV5-1; D perhaps matches TRBD1 (5 bases). The germline V and J ends were trimmed by 4 bases and 0 bases, with 13 bases remaining between them. The germline gives CDR1 SGHRS, CDR2 YFSETQ. There are 15 residues in the CDR3. The CDR3 DNA follows: TGCGCCAGCAGCATCGGCGGACACCTGAACACTGAAGCTTTCTTT. Translating gives CASSIGGHLNTEAFF.

This clone was detected only a few times. In the same sample, other DNA sequences code for this CDR3. The chain combines TRBV5-1 with TRBJ1-1, with 8 bases fitting TRBD1. The CDR3 totals 14 residues. Germline loops: CDR1 SGHRS, CDR2 YFSETQ. V lost 4 bases and J lost 2; bases outside the gene matches: 4. In nucleotides, the CDR3 is TGCGCCAGCAGCCGGACAGGGTTAAACACTGAAGCTTTCTTT. This gives the protein CASSRTGLNTEAFF.

This chain joins TRBV4-2 and TRBJ2-6, with D possibly TRBD2 on 6 matching bases. The germline V gene encodes CDR1 LGHNA and CDR2 YNFKEQ. The CDR3 loop spans 14 amino acids. V shed 6 bases and J shed 3 bases, with 9 bases lying between them. CDR3 protein: CASSTSSGANVLTF. In DNA, the CDR3 is TGTGCCAGCAGTACTAGCAGTGGGGCCAACGTCCTGACTTTC.

This clone showed up just once. The V gene is TRBV3-1 (or the pseudogene TRBV3-2), the J gene TRBJ1-4; 7 positions agree with TRBD1. V lost 1 base, J lost 8 bases, and 7 bases stayed unmatched. Germline loops: CDR1 LGHDT, CDR2 YNNKEL (reference sequence). The CDR3 spans 15 residues. CDR3 nucleotide sequence: TGTGCCAGCAGCCAAGGTAGACAGGGTACCGAAAAACTGTTTTTT. This codes for CASSQGRQGTEKLFF.

This sequence joins TRBV15 and TRBJ2-7; D uncertain. CDR1 and CDR2 from the germline V gene are LNHNV and YYDKDF (reference sequence). V gave up 0 bases and J gave up 5 bases, with 20 bases separating them. The CDR3 is made up of 17 amino acids. DNA for the CDR3: TGTGCCACCAGCAGAGATAGAACTCCTTTTGGGCACGACGAGCAGTACTTC. Its protein is CATSRDRTPFGHDEQYF.

This clone was seen once. The chain carries TRBV5-8 and TRBJ1-1; D is possibly TRBD1 (5 bases). Trimming cost V 6 bases and J 6 bases, with 18 bases left between them. Germline CDR1 and CDR2: SGHTS and YDEGEE. The CDR3 is 14 amino acids. The CDR3 spells CASITGGGGAEAFF. The CDR3 bases are TGTGCCAGCATCACCGGCGGGGGTGGGGCTGAAGCTTTCTTT.

The V and J genes are TRBV11-2 and TRBJ1-2, with D unclear. Germline V CDR1 and CDR2: SGHAT, FQNNGV. The CDR3 covers 15 residues. Trimming removed 4 bases at V and 8 bases at J, with 20 bases between. CDR3 amino acids: CASSSLGRLPGGYTF. The CDR3, as DNA: TGTGCCAGCAGCTCCCTAGGGAGGCTCCCGGGGGGCTACACCTTC. The full variable domain, rest sourced from reference TRBV11-2 and TRBJ1-2, is EAGVAQSPRYKIIEKRQSVAFWCNPISGHATLYWYQQILGQGPKLLIQFQNNGVVDDSQLPKDRFSAERLKGVDSTLKIQPAKLEDSAVYLCASSSLGRLPGGYTFGSGTRLTVV.

V and J are TRBV5-1 and TRBJ2-1; 12 positions match TRBD2. CDR3 length equals 17 residues. The junction had 5 bases not matched to a gene; V was cut back by 1 base and J by 3 bases. Germline CDR1 reads SGHRS; CDR2 reads YFSETQ. The CDR3 coding sequence is TGCGCCAGCAGCTTGACGACTAGCGGGGGTGTCTACAATGAGCAGTTCTTC. Translating gives CASSLTTSGGVYNEQFF.

The J gene is TRBJ1-1, the V gene TRBV30, with 7 bases aligning to TRBD1. The CDR3 is made up of 15 amino acids. The trim removed 3 bases at V and 2 bases at J, leaving 9 bases unmatched. Germline V lookup: CDR1 GTSNPN, CDR2 SVGIG (reference sequence). The CDR3 here is CAWRQTTGVNTEAFF. For the CDR3, the DNA is TGTGCCTGGAGACAAACAACAGGGGTAAACACTGAAGCTTTCTTT.

The CDR3 DNA is TGTGCCAGCAGCAGGGCCTATGAGCAGTTCTTC. As protein: CASSRAYEQFF. The genes are TRBV6-5 and TRBJ2-1, with a weak D call TRBD1 (5 bases). The V gene's germline CDR1 is MNHEY and CDR2 SVGAGI. V lost 6 bases, J lost 8 bases, and 8 bases lay in between. The CDR3 has 11 amino acids.

CDR3 residues: CATLNRGQGYGYTF. The CDR3 coding sequence is TGTGCCACCCTTAACAGGGGGCAGGGCTATGGCTACACCTTC. This chain links TRBV6-5 with TRBJ1-2, with 9 bases lining up with TRBD1. CDR3 length equals 14 residues. In germline, CDR1 is MNHEY, CDR2 SVGAGI. The V and J ends lost 10 bases and 4 bases, in that order; junction bases with no gene match: 10.

The chain joins TRBV10-2 to TRBJ2-3, with 8 bases matching TRBD1. J gave up 2 bases and V 5 bases, and 6 bases lay outside the gene matches. The CDR3 loop spans 15 amino acids. CDR1 and CDR2 (germline): WSHSY, SAAADI. In DNA, the CDR3 is TGCGCCAGCAGTAAGACAGGGGCGTACACAGATACGCAGTATTTT. Its protein is CASSKTGAYTDTQYF.

CDR3 sequence reads: CAGGTGGLQPQHF. The CDR3 coding sequence is TGTGCCGGCGGGACAGGGGGCCTTCAGCCCCAGCATTTT. The chain recombines TRBV6-5 with TRBJ1-5, with 12 bases lining up with TRBD1. Germline values: CDR1 MNHEY, CDR2 SVGAGI. Trimming removed 11 bases from V and 6 bases from J; junction bases left unmatched: 5. This CDR3 spans 13 amino acids.

The chain is built from TRBV5-1 and TRBJ2-7; TRBD2 agrees at 7 bases. The junction had 11 bases not matched to a gene; V was cut back by 2 bases and J by 6 bases. The CDR3 has 15 residues. Germline V gene data show CDR1 as SGHRS and CDR2 as YFSETQ. The DNA of the CDR3 is TGCGCCAGCAGCTTAAGAGTCGGTGGCGGGGGCGAGCAGTACTTC. As protein: CASSLRVGGGGEQYF. Based on the CDR3 plus reference TRBV5-1 and TRBJ2-7, the full variable domain is KAGVTQTPRYLIKTRGQQVTLSCSPISGHRSVSWYQQTPGQGLQFLFEYFSETQRNKGNFPGRFSGRQFSNSRSEMNVSTLELGDSALYLCASSLRVGGGGEQYFGPGTRLTVT.

This chain connects TRBV30 to TRBJ2-1, with a possible D match to TRBD1 (5 bases). CDR1 and CDR2 (germline): GTSNPN, SVGIG (reference sequence). Trimming took 0 bases from V and 9 from J, leaving 24 bases between them. CDR3 length: 17 amino acids. Here the CDR3 DNA reads TGTGCCTGGAGTGTTTTGACAGTGGCGGCTCATTTAGTTGAGCAGTTCTTC. Amino acid sequence: CAWSVLTVAAHLVEQFF.

The V and J genes are TRBV7-9 and TRBJ1-4; TRBD1 matches at 9 bases. The length of the CDR3 is 14 residues. After removal of 4 bases from V and 8 bases from J, the junction contained 5 bases not matched to a gene. Germline V gives CDR1 SEHNR, CDR2 FQNEAQ (reference sequence). The CDR3 spells CASSSDRGREKLFF. The CDR3 nucleotides are TGTGCCAGCAGCTCGGACAGGGGCAGGGAAAAACTGTTTTTT.

This clone was observed a few times. V is TRBV28 and J is TRBJ1-6; 9 bases align to TRBD1. Germline-derived CDR1 and CDR2 are MDHEN and SYDVKM. The CDR3 has 15 residues. The J segment lost 2 bases and the V segment lost 10 bases, leaving 6 bases of the junction unmatched. The CDR3 is CATGTGSTYNSPLHF. Written as DNA, the CDR3 is TGTGCCACCGGGACAGGGTCGACCTATAATTCACCCCTCCACTTT.

The chain links TRBV30 to TRBJ1-6, with no clear D. Trimming removed 3 bases from V and 7 bases from J, with 16 bases in between. Germline CDR1 reads GTSNPN; CDR2 reads SVGIG (reference sequence). The CDR3 sequence is 15 residues long. The CDR3 nucleotides are TGTGCCTGGAGCGGGAGTGGGCCAAAAAATTCACCCCTCCACTTT. Protein product: CAWSGSGPKNSPLHF.

V usage is TRBV15 and J usage is TRBJ1-3; D is unclear. V lost 8 bases and J 0 bases, leaving 5 bases between the germline ends. This CDR3 spans 12 amino acids. Germline CDR1 reads LNHNV; CDR2 reads YYDKDF (reference sequence). CDR3 loop: CATRDSGNTIYF. CDR3 nucleotide sequence: TGTGCCACCCGAGACTCTGGAAACACCATATATTTT.

The chain is built from TRBV6-5 and TRBJ2-7; D possibly corresponds to TRBD1 (7 bases). The ends were cut back, 7 bases at V and 6 bases at J, with 22 bases in the middle. Per the germline V gene, CDR1 is MNHEY and CDR2 is SVGAGI. The CDR3 is made up of 15 amino acids. In DNA, the CDR3 is TGTGCCAGCACCCTGCAGGAGGGGGCGACCGGCGAGCAGTACGTC. Protein sequence: CASTLQEGATGEQYV.

The chain combines TRBV19 with TRBJ2-7; D remains unclear. This CDR3 is built from 14 residues. Trimming removed 2 bases from V and 2 bases from J, with 10 bases in between. The germline gives CDR1 LNHDA, CDR2 SQIVND (reference sequence). This CDR3 is CASSITHGAYEQYF. For the CDR3, the DNA is TGTGCCAGTAGTATAACCCATGGAGCCTACGAGCAGTACTTC.

This clone came up once. The chain has TRBV10-3 and TRBJ2-1; maybe TRBD1 (6 bases). The CDR3 length is 16 residues. Germline lookup yields CDR1 ENHRY and CDR2 SYGVKD. The V end lost 5 bases, the J end lost 4 bases, and 18 bases lay between the germline ends. The CDR3 DNA sequence: TGTGCCATCAGTCCCGAAGGGACACCATCTTACAATGAGCAGTTCTTC. It codes for CAISPEGTPSYNEQFF.

This clone occurred once. This chain uses TRBV19 with TRBJ2-5, with D maybe TRBD1 (6 bases). V lost 4 bases to trimming and J lost 3 bases, with 9 bases between them. Germline CDR1 LNHDA, CDR2 SQIVND (reference sequence). The length of the CDR3 is 13 residues. Here the CDR3 reads CASSKNREETQYF. CDR3 nucleotide sequence: TGTGCCAGTAGTAAGAACAGGGAAGAGACCCAGTACTTC.

Only one count was recorded for this clone. The rearrangement uses TRBV18 and TRBJ2-1, with D unclear. The CDR3 is made up of 14 amino acids. Trimming removed 2 bases at V and 9 bases at J, with 14 bases between. Germline assignment: CDR1 KGHSH and CDR2 LQKENI. The CDR3 DNA follows: TGTGCCAGCTCACCAAAAAGCGATTGGCCTGAGCAGTTCTTC. As protein: CASSPKSDWPEQFF.